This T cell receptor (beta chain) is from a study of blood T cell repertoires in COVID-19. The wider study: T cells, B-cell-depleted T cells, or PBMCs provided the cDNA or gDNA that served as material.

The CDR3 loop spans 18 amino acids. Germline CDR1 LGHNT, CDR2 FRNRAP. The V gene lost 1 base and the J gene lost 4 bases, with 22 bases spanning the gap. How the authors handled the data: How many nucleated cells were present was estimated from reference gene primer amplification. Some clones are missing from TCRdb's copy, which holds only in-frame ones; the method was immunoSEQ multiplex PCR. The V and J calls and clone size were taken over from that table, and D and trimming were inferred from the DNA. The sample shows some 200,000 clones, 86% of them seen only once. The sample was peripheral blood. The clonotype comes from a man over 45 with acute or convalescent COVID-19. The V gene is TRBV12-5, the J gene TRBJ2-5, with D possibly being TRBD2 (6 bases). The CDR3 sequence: CASGLALRGGNYLETQYF. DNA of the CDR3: TGTGCTAGTGGTTTGGCCCTAAGGGGCGGGAACTATTTAGAGACCCAGTACTTC.